A single sample is the source of the 11 T cell receptor beta chains below, sequenced in a study of T cell changes during pregnancy in multiple sclerosis. The data were produced by immunoSEQ multiplex PCR, yet TCRdb's version contains in-frame clones alone and is incomplete. The profile covers about 73,000 clones, with about nine tenths appearing a single time and 9.5% taken by the ten largest. Material: peripheral blood, obtained after pregnancy. Source of these receptors: a female donor in good health, enrolled as a control in a pregnancy study.

V usage is TRBV18 and J usage is TRBJ1-2; 10 nucleotides agree with TRBD1. The CDR3 runs to 15 residues. After removal of 0 bases from V and 2 bases from J, the junction contained 0 bases not matched to a gene. Looked up from germline, CDR1 is KGHSH and CDR2 is LQKENI. CDR3 bases: TGTGCCAGCTCACCACCGGGACAGGGGAACTATGGCTACACCTTC. Its protein product is CASSPPGQGNYGYTF.

V and J are TRBV10-3 and TRBJ2-3, with a possible D match to TRBD2 (6 bases). The V and J ends lost 8 bases and 5 bases respectively, with 17 bases between them. The CDR3 spans 14 residues. CDR1 and CDR2 (germline): ENHRY, SYGVKD. For the CDR3, the DNA is TGTGCCATCGGCGGGGTCAGCAACGGAGATACGCAGTATTTT. The encoded protein is CAIGGVSNGDTQYF.

The rearrangement links TRBV10-3 to TRBJ2-4, with 8 nucleotides matching TRBD2. CDR1 is ENHRY, CDR2 SYGVKD, per germline. V was clipped by 5 bases and J by 7 bases; unmatched bases: 16. The CDR3 loop spans 17 amino acids. In DNA, the CDR3 is TGTGCCATCAGTCCCACCGGTATCGGGGGGGGCCCCAACATTCAGTACTTC. Translation gives CAISPTGIGGGPNIQYF.

The chain uses TRBV27 and TRBJ2-5, with 7 bases lining up with TRBD1. The trim removed 7 bases at V and 7 bases at J, leaving 9 bases unmatched. Germline CDR1 is MNHEY and CDR2 is SMNVEV (reference sequence). This CDR3 is built from 13 residues. The CDR3 region has the DNA TGTGCCAGCAACCCTAGGGGGCGTGGGACCCAGTACTTC. This translates into CASNPRGRGTQYF.

This rearrangement joins TRBV12-2 to TRBJ1-2; TRBD1, as called in the table, went unchecked against the DNA. TRBV12-2 corresponds to a pseudogene. The CDR3 runs 14 residues. Here the CDR3 DNA reads TGTGCAAGTCGCCACCCACAGGGGGCACTGGGCTACACCTTC. Its protein product is CASRHPQGALGYTF.

This clone has a single count. The chain has TRBV11-3 and TRBJ2-6; D uncertain. The ends were cut back, 5 bases at V and 0 bases at J, with 8 bases in the middle. The germline V gene encodes CDR1 SGHNT and CDR2 YENEEA. The CDR3 runs 15 residues. This CDR3 is CASSEATSGANVLTF. The CDR3 coding sequence is TGTGCCAGCAGCGAGGCCACCTCTGGGGCCAACGTCCTGACTTTC.

The chain uses TRBV30 and TRBJ1-1; D uncertain. Germline CDR1 GTSNPN, CDR2 SVGIG (reference sequence). The CDR3 is 11 amino acids. Between the trimmed V and J ends, which lost 3 bases and 2 bases, there was a span of 4 bases. The CDR3 loop is CAWSRNTEAFF. CDR3 coding DNA: TGTGCCTGGAGCCGTAACACTGAAGCTTTCTTT.

The genes are TRBV27 and TRBJ1-1, with 11 bases identical to TRBD1. The trim removed 5 bases at V and 5 bases at J, leaving 4 bases unmatched. The CDR3 loop spans 14 amino acids. The germline CDR1 and CDR2 sequences are MNHEY and SMNVEV (reference sequence). The CDR3 DNA reads as TGTGCCAGCAGTCGGACAGGGGGCGGTACTGAAGCTTTCTTT. Translation: CASSRTGGGTEAFF.

This chain links TRBV6-1 with TRBJ1-3, with 7 bases aligning to TRBD1. Germline V lookup: CDR1 MNHNS, CDR2 SASEGT. The CDR3 contains 13 residues. J gave up 4 bases and V 10 bases, and 7 bases lay outside the gene matches. The CDR3 DNA sequence: TGTGCCACCGTGAGGACAGGAGGAAACACCATATATTTT. It is translated as CATVRTGGNTIYF.

V is TRBV6-5 and J is TRBJ1-2; D is unresolved. The ends were cut back, 6 bases at V and 2 bases at J, with 10 bases in the middle. The length of the CDR3 is 13 residues. The germline V gene encodes CDR1 MNHEY and CDR2 SVGAGI. CDR3 nucleotide sequence: TGTGCCAGCAGCTCCGGGATAAACTATGGCTACACCTTC. Its protein product is CASSSGINYGYTF.

V is TRBV2 and J is TRBJ1-4; maybe TRBD1 (6 bases). V dropped 6 bases and J dropped 10 bases, with 18 bases sitting between them. The CDR3 consists of 14 residues. The germline V gene encodes CDR1 SNHLY and CDR2 FYNNEI. CDR3 sequence reads: CASSAQGPIGKLFF. In nucleotides, the CDR3 is TGTGCCAGCAGCGCACAGGGACCTATAGGAAAACTGTTTTTT. Using reference TRBV2 and TRBJ1-4 for the parts outside the CDR3, the full variable domain is EPEVTQTPSHQVTQMGQEVILRCVPISNHLYFYWYRQILGQKVEFLVSFYNNEISEKSEIFDDQFSVERPDGSNFTLKIRSTKLEDSAMYFCASSAQGPIGKLFFGSGTQLSVL.